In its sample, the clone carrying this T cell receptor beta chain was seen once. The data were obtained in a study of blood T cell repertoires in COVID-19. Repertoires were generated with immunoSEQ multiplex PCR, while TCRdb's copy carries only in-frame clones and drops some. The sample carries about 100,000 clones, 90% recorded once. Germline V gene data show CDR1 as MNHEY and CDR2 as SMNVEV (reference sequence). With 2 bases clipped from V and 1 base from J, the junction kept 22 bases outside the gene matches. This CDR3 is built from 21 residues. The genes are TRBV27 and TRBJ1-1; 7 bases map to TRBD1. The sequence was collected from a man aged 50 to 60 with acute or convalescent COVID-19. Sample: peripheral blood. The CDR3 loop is CASSLEVGQDFADLPNTEAFF. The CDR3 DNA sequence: TGTGCCAGCAGTTTAGAGGTAGGACAGGATTTTGCCGACCTTCCGAACACTGAAGCTTTCTTT.